The 28 T cell receptor beta chains below were found in one sample sequenced in a study of shared clonotypes between healthy human individuals. The data were produced by immunoSEQ multiplex PCR, yet TCRdb's version contains in-frame clones alone and is incomplete. The data show about 690,000 clones, roughly 91% seen once. Source material: memory CD8+ T cells from PBMCs. This sample's subset: CD45RO+ cells pooled with CCR7-negative TemRA cells. The receptors here all came from a man younger than 30 in good health. Some clones in this sample may be carry-over from other donors' samples.

This clone was counted a single time. V and J are TRBV27 and TRBJ2-2; unclear D gene. The CDR3 totals 16 residues. CDR1 and CDR2 from the germline V gene are MNHEY and SMNVEV (reference sequence). Trimming cost V 6 bases and J 4 bases, with 18 bases left between them. CDR3 residues: CASSHLGQLGTGELFF. CDR3 nucleotides: TGTGCCAGCAGCCATCTTGGGCAGCTGGGCACCGGGGAGCTGTTTTTT.

The chain carries TRBV6-5 and TRBJ2-5; D perhaps matches TRBD1 (5 bases). The V gene lost 2 bases and the J gene lost 7 bases, with 11 bases spanning the gap. The CDR3 runs to 13 residues. In germline, CDR1 is MNHEY, CDR2 SVGAGI. The CDR3 region is CASSYRRVATQYF. The CDR3 DNA sequence: TGTGCCAGCAGTTACCGCAGGGTGGCGACCCAGTACTTC.

The chain is built from TRBV19 and TRBJ2-7; D remains ambiguous. The germline V gene encodes CDR1 LNHDA and CDR2 SQIVND (reference sequence). V was pared by 6 bases and J by 6 bases, with 18 bases between. The length of the CDR3 is 14 residues. CDR3 DNA sequence: TGTGCCAGTAGCATCGGTGGGAAGGCTCCCGAGCAGTACTTC. Amino acids: CASSIGGKAPEQYF. Based on the CDR3 plus reference TRBV19 and TRBJ2-7, the full variable domain is DGGITQSPKYLFRKEGQNVTLSCEQNLNHDAMYWYRQDPGQGLRLIYYSQIVNDFQKGDIAEGYSVSREKKESFPLTVTSAQKNPTAFYLCASSIGGKAPEQYFGPGTRLTVT.

The V call is TRBV5-1, the J call TRBJ1-1; no definite D call. Germline V CDR1 and CDR2: SGHRS, YFSETQ. Trimming pared 1 base from V and 1 base from J, leaving 5 bases between. This CDR3 spans 13 amino acids. The CDR3 DNA reads TGCGCCAGCAGCTTGTGGTGGAACACTGAAGCTTTCTTT. Translating it yields CASSLWWNTEAFF.

J is TRBJ1-5 and V is TRBV15, with unresolved D. Germline-derived CDR1 and CDR2 are LNHNV and YYDKDF (reference sequence). Trimming shortened V by 5 bases and J by 7 bases, and 15 bases separated the two germline ends. The length of the CDR3 is 14 residues. The CDR3 loop is CATSHVEGSQPQHF. CDR3 nucleotides: TGTGCCACCAGCCATGTTGAAGGCAGCCAGCCCCAGCATTTT.

This rearrangement joins TRBV5-4 to TRBJ2-1; no reliable D call. V lost 0 bases and J 4 bases, leaving 11 bases between the germline ends. The CDR3 is 15 residues long. CDR1 and CDR2 (germline): SGHNT, YYREEE (reference sequence). The CDR3 DNA reads TGTGCCAGCAGCTTGGTTGGGGAAGGTTACAATGAGCAGTTCTTC. Its translation is CASSLVGEGYNEQFF. Full variable domain (outside the CDR3, taken from reference TRBV5-4 and TRBJ2-1): ETGVTQSPTHLIKTRGQQVTLRCSSQSGHNTVSWYQQALGQGPQFIFQYYREEENGRGNFPPRFSGLQFPNYSSELNVNALELDDSALYLCASSLVGEGYNEQFFGPGTRLTVL.

J is TRBJ2-1 and V is TRBV29-1, with a possible D match to TRBD2 (5 bases). The V gene lost 1 base and the J gene lost 4 bases, with 11 bases spanning the gap. Per the germline V gene, CDR1 is SQVTM and CDR2 is ANQGSEA. The length of the CDR3 is 14 residues. The CDR3 region is CSVEVAGYYNEQFF. CDR3 nucleotide sequence: TGCAGCGTTGAAGTGGCGGGTTATTACAATGAGCAGTTCTTC.

The genes are TRBV7-2 and TRBJ1-5; unclear D gene. Trimming removed 3 bases at V and 0 bases at J, with 18 bases between. From germline, CDR1 is SGHTA and CDR2 FQGNSA. The CDR3 totals 18 residues. The CDR3: CASSFDGGFGYSNQPQHF. DNA of the CDR3: TGTGCCAGCAGCTTCGATGGTGGCTTCGGGTATAGCAATCAGCCCCAGCATTTT. Based on the CDR3 plus reference TRBV7-2 and TRBJ1-5, the full variable domain is GAGVSQSPSNKVTEKGKDVELRCDPISGHTALYWYRQSLGQGLEFLIYFQGNSAPDKSGLPSDRFSAERTGGSVSTLTIQRTQQEDSAVYLCASSFDGGFGYSNQPQHFGDGTRLSIL.

This sequence joins TRBV7-2 and TRBJ2-3, with TRBD2 matching over 7 bases. This CDR3 is 15 amino acids long. The germline V gene has CDR1 SGHTA and CDR2 FQGNSA. The V and J ends lost 5 bases and 2 bases, in that order; junction bases with no gene match: 7. CDR3 nucleotides: TGTGCCAGCAGCCAACAGCGGGGCGTCACAGATACGCAGTATTTT. The encoded protein is CASSQQRGVTDTQYF.

The V call is TRBV4-1, the J call TRBJ2-5; possible D gene TRBD2, 6 bases. The better agreement between TRBJ2-7 and the DNA end casts doubt on the J call. The CDR3 is made up of 15 amino acids. Per the germline V gene, CDR1 is MGHRA and CDR2 is YSYEKL. The CDR3 sequence: CASSQVAGPVYEQYF. The CDR3 DNA reads as TGCGCCAGCAGCCAAGTTGCGGGACCGGTCTACGAGCAGTACTTC.

This clone is a singleton in its sample. The chain uses TRBV28 and TRBJ2-1; D remains unclear. This CDR3 is built from 11 residues. Germline loops: CDR1 MDHEN, CDR2 SYDVKM. V was shortened by 4 bases and J by 6 bases, with 4 bases between the two germline ends. The CDR3 bases are TGTGCCAGCAGTTGGGGCAATGAGCAGTTCTTC. Translated, it gives CASSWGNEQFF.

V gene TRBV7-9 combines with J gene TRBJ2-7; no reliable D call. Looked up from germline, CDR1 is SEHNR and CDR2 is FQNEAQ (reference sequence). Trimming removed 1 base from V and 3 bases from J, with 10 bases in between. CDR3 size: 14 residues. The DNA of the CDR3 is TGTGCCAGCAGCTTAGGAATGGGGTTCTACGAGCAGTACTTC. The encoded protein is CASSLGMGFYEQYF.

The chain links TRBV14 to TRBJ2-6; 8 bases fit TRBD1. From germline, CDR1 is SGHDN and CDR2 FVKESK. CDR3 length equals 17 residues. After removal of 8 bases from V and 3 bases from J, the junction contained 12 bases not matched to a gene. CDR3 amino acids: CASAPRQGFGGANVLTF. The CDR3 nucleotides are TGTGCCAGCGCCCCCAGACAGGGGTTCGGTGGGGCCAACGTCCTGACTTTC.

A single count supports this clone. The chain combines TRBV19 with TRBJ2-7; D remains ambiguous. Germline loops: CDR1 LNHDA, CDR2 SQIVND (reference sequence). The CDR3 is 14 residues long. V lost 2 bases and J 2 bases, leaving 10 bases between the germline ends. DNA of the CDR3: TGTGCCAGTAGTATAAGGGCCGATCCCTACGAGCAGTACTTC. As protein: CASSIRADPYEQYF.

In nucleotides, the CDR3 is TGTGCCAGCAGTTTATCGGCGGGGACAGCCTTCTCCTACGAGCAGTACTTC. The encoded protein is CASSLSAGTAFSYEQYF. The V call is TRBV27, the J call TRBJ2-7; tentatively, D is TRBD1 (7 bases). Germline CDR1 MNHEY, CDR2 SMNVEV (reference sequence). V lost 0 bases to trimming and J lost 0 bases, with 15 bases between them. The CDR3 extends over 17 amino acids.

The V gene is TRBV6-5, the J gene TRBJ1-1; TRBD1 might be the D (5 bases). V gave up 0 bases and J gave up 6 bases, with 11 bases separating them. The CDR3 spans 14 residues. Germline V gene lookup returns CDR1 MNHEY and CDR2 SVGAGI. CDR3 sequence (DNA): TGTGCCAGCAGTTACTCCGGCAGGGTGGCTGAAGCTTTCTTT. It codes for CASSYSGRVAEAFF.

The rearrangement uses TRBV28 and TRBJ1-1; TRBD1 agrees at 7 bases. Germline V gene data show CDR1 as MDHEN and CDR2 as SYDVKM. Losses at the gene ends were 6 bases for V and 3 bases for J; bases not matched to a gene: 10. The CDR3 length is 15 residues. The CDR3 spells CASSPARGGYTEAFF. CDR3 nucleotides: TGTGCCAGCAGCCCCGCCAGGGGGGGGTACACTGAAGCTTTCTTT.

This clone was counted once. The chain employs TRBV15 and TRBJ2-7, with 11 bases fitting TRBD2. The CDR3 loop spans 14 amino acids. Germline assignment: CDR1 LNHNV and CDR2 YYDKDF (reference sequence). V lost 6 bases, J lost 4 bases, and 5 bases stayed unmatched. In nucleotides, the CDR3 is TGTGCCACCAGAAGTAGCGGGAGGGGGTACGAGCAGTACTTC. Its translation: CATRSSGRGYEQYF. The entire variable domain, with the rest obtained from reference TRBV15 and TRBJ2-7, is as follows: DAMVIQNPRYQVTQFGKPVTLSCSQTLNHNVMYWYQQKSSQAPKLLFHYYDKDFNNEADTPDNFQSRRPNTSFCFLDIRSPGLGDTAMYLCATRSSGRGYEQYFGPGTRLTVT.

DNA for the CDR3: TGTGCCAGCACTCCCGGCAGGAGGGAGCGCAATGAGCAGTTCTTC. It yields the protein CASTPGRRERNEQFF. V gene TRBV6-5 combines with J gene TRBJ2-1, with a tentative D call TRBD2 (6 bases). Trimming took off 7 bases at V and 6 bases at J, with 19 bases between the two ends. Germline V CDR1 and CDR2: MNHEY, SVGAGI. The CDR3 runs to 15 residues.

The rearrangement joins TRBV29-1 to TRBJ2-5, with D uncertain. Trimming removed 4 bases at V and 5 bases at J, with 11 bases between. CDR3 size: 12 residues. Looked up from germline, CDR1 is SQVTM and CDR2 is ANQGSEA. The CDR3 coding sequence is TGCAGCGTTGTAGCCCTGGATGAGACCCAGTACTTC. Its translation is CSVVALDETQYF.

In this sample, this clone turned up once. The rearrangement uses TRBV7-2 and TRBJ1-1; D is uncertain. Trimming took 1 base from V and 3 from J, leaving 9 bases between them. The CDR3 loop spans 14 amino acids. Germline V CDR1 and CDR2: SGHTA, FQGNSA. DNA of the CDR3: TGTGCCAGCAGCTTAGACATGAGGGACACTGAAGCTTTCTTT. Translating gives CASSLDMRDTEAFF.

The chain has TRBV19 and TRBJ2-1, with 8 bases that match TRBD2. V dropped 3 bases and J dropped 4; count of bases not matched to a gene: 5. Per the germline V gene, CDR1 is LNHDA and CDR2 is SQIVND (reference sequence). The CDR3 length is 15 residues. CDR3 nucleotides: TGTGCCAGTAGTATGCGAACTAGCGGATACAATGAGCAGTTCTTC. Translating it yields CASSMRTSGYNEQFF.

The chain carries TRBV7-8 and TRBJ2-7; 13 positions match TRBD2. CDR3 length: 15 residues. From germline, CDR1 is SGHVS and CDR2 FQNEAQ. The junction had 6 bases not matched to a gene; V was cut back by 6 bases and J by 4 bases. CDR3 residues: CASRHGLAGDYEQYF. CDR3 nucleotides: TGTGCCAGCAGACACGGACTAGCGGGAGATTACGAGCAGTACTTC.

The chain has TRBV5-1 and TRBJ2-5; D is undetermined. The V gene lost 2 bases and the J gene lost 2 bases, with 16 bases spanning the gap. This CDR3 has 16 residues. From germline, CDR1 is SGHRS and CDR2 YFSETQ. The CDR3 nucleotides are TGCGCCAGCAGCTTTTACAAGGGCCCCATACAAGAGACCCAGTACTTC. Amino acids: CASSFYKGPIQETQYF.

The genes are TRBV15 and TRBJ1-4, with 10 positions matching TRBD1. The CDR3 is made up of 16 amino acids. V was clipped by 0 bases and J by 6 bases; unmatched bases: 4. The germline V gene encodes CDR1 LNHNV and CDR2 YYDKDF (reference sequence). CDR3 sequence reads: CATSRDLDRGDEKLFF. The CDR3 DNA reads TGTGCCACCAGCAGAGATCTGGACAGGGGGGATGAAAAACTGTTTTTT.

This clone was picked up a small number of times. The chain uses TRBV28 and TRBJ1-1, with D hard to call. Per germline, CDR1 MDHEN and CDR2 SYDVKM. V was trimmed by 4 bases and J by 11 bases, leaving 11 bases between them. This CDR3 comprises 11 residues. This chain's CDR3 is CASSSSRWAFF. The DNA for the CDR3 is TGTGCCAGCAGTTCCTCGAGATGGGCTTTCTTT. Filled out from reference TRBV28 and TRBJ1-1, the complete variable domain reads DVKVTQSSRYLVKRTGEKVFLECVQDMDHENMFWYRQDPGLGLRLIYFSYDVKMKEKGDIPEGYSVSREKKERFSLILESASTNQTSMYLCASSSSRWAFFGQGTRLTVV.

The chain joins TRBV19 to TRBJ2-7, with D hard to call. V lost 3 bases and J lost 5, with 14 bases in between. Germline loops: CDR1 LNHDA, CDR2 SQIVND (reference sequence). CDR3 length equals 14 residues. CDR3 protein: CASSMVGPINEQYF. CDR3 nucleotide sequence: TGTGCCAGTAGTATGGTAGGACCTATTAACGAGCAGTACTTC.

The J gene is TRBJ1-4, the V gene TRBV5-6; D ambiguous. Per the germline V gene, CDR1 is SGHDT and CDR2 is YYEEEE. This CDR3 region has 17 residues. V was clipped by 3 bases and J by 10 bases, with 25 bases between them. The CDR3 region is CASSYREGRTSGGKLFF. The DNA of the CDR3 is TGTGCCAGCAGCTACCGTGAGGGCCGGACCTCTGGCGGAAAACTGTTTTTT. Complete variable domain (other parts from reference TRBV5-6 and TRBJ1-4): DAGVTQSPTHLIKTRGQQVTLRCSPKSGHDTVSWYQQALGQGPQFIFQYYEEEERQRGNFPDRFSGHQFPNYSSELNVNALLLGDSALYLCASSYREGRTSGGKLFFGSGTQLSVL.